Each of the 19 T cell receptor beta chains below was sequenced from the same sample in a study of T-cell memory formation after mild COVID-19. TCRdb analysed the 5' RACE reads with MiXCR anew, one entry per CDR3 protein. The sample holds 110,000 to 150,000 distinct CDR3 sequences, under 30% seen once. Specimen: PBMCs or a T cell subset sorted from them (not recorded which). The origin of the receptors is an adult woman who had mild COVID-19 (a few samples of this study predate the infection). Cell type and time point are not known.

The chain recombines TRBV20-1 with TRBJ2-1; 12 nucleotides agree with TRBD2. V trimming: 7 bases; J trimming: 9 bases; junction bases outside the gene matches: 10. The CDR3 runs to 14 residues. Germline CDR1 is DFQATT and CDR2 is SNEGSKA (reference sequence). CDR3 protein: CSVRGLAGGLEQFF. DNA of the CDR3: TGCAGTGTCCGTGGCCTAGCGGGGGGGCTTGAGCAGTTCTTC.

The chain's CDR3 is CAWNRDFTDTQYF. CDR3 DNA sequence: TGTGCCTGGAACAGGGATTTCACAGATACGCAGTATTTT. The chain combines TRBV30 with TRBJ2-3, with a tentative D call TRBD1 (6 bases). CDR1 is GTSNPN and CDR2 is SVGIG in the germline V gene (reference sequence). Trimming took off 4 bases at V and 2 bases at J, with 10 bases between the two ends. The CDR3 has 13 residues.

A few counts support this clonotype. The V and J genes are TRBV7-9 and TRBJ1-2, with D possibly being TRBD1 (5 bases). Germline V gene sequence: CDR1 SEHNR, CDR2 FQNEAQ (reference sequence). This CDR3 spans 15 amino acids. The V and J ends lost 7 bases and 0 bases respectively, with 15 bases between them. CDR3 sequence reads: CASNVRDSPNYGYTF. As DNA, the CDR3 is TGTGCCAGCAATGTCAGGGATTCACCTAACTATGGCTACACCTTC.

This clonotype occurred a few times. The rearrangement joins TRBV4-2 to TRBJ2-7; D is ambiguous. The CDR3 is 14 amino acids. V lost 0 bases to trimming and J lost 3 bases, with 9 bases between them. Germline lookup yields CDR1 LGHNA and CDR2 YNFKEQ. The CDR3 sequence: CASSQDHWNYEQYF. The CDR3 DNA reads TGTGCCAGCAGCCAAGATCACTGGAACTACGAGCAGTACTTC.

The chain has TRBV23-1 and TRBJ1-5, with 10 bases identical to TRBD1. TRBV23-1 is marked as an open reading frame, function uncertain. Trimming took 6 bases from V and 2 from J; bases not matched to a gene: 13. CDR3 size: 18 residues. The CDR3 protein is CASRNIRDRGCGNQPQHF. The DNA of the CDR3 is TGCGCCAGCAGGAACATCCGGGACAGGGGATGTGGCAATCAGCCCCAGCATTTT.

The chain combines TRBV20-1 with TRBJ2-3, with 8 positions matching TRBD2. CDR1 and CDR2 from the germline V gene are DFQATT and SNEGSKA (reference sequence). V lost 1 base to trimming and J lost 0 bases; unmatched junction nucleotides: 9. The CDR3 totals 17 residues. This CDR3 reads CSARGLAGIASTDTQYF. Written as DNA, the CDR3 is TGCAGTGCTAGAGGGCTAGCGGGCATCGCTAGCACAGATACGCAGTATTTT.

The chain joins TRBV7-6 to TRBJ2-7, with D hard to call. The CDR3 runs 14 residues. CDR1 is SGHVS, CDR2 FNYEAQ, per germline. The germline V and J ends were trimmed by 1 base and 0 bases, with 7 bases remaining between them. CDR3 loop: CASSLETSSYEQYF. In DNA, the CDR3 is TGTGCCAGCAGCTTAGAGACGAGCTCCTACGAGCAGTACTTC.

This clonotype was detected only a few times. V gene TRBV25-1 combines with J gene TRBJ1-4, with D perhaps matching TRBD1 (5 bases). V was clipped by 1 base and J by 7 bases, with 13 bases between them. Germline V CDR1 and CDR2: MGHDK, SYGVNS. This CDR3 region has 15 residues. Here the CDR3 reads CASSEWVGGIEKLFF. The DNA for the CDR3 is TGTGCCAGCAGTGAATGGGTGGGGGGGATTGAAAAACTGTTTTTT.

In its sample, this clonotype was seen a few times. CDR3 in amino acids: CASSVLGADTQYF. The CDR3 DNA follows: TGTGCCAGCAGTGTACTAGGGGCAGATACGCAGTATTTT. The rearrangement joins TRBV2 to TRBJ2-3; D tentatively fits TRBD1 or TRBD2 (5 bases each). Looked up from germline, CDR1 is SNHLY and CDR2 is FYNNEI. The CDR3 is made up of 13 amino acids. The V and J ends lost 4 bases and 4 bases respectively, with 9 bases between them.

V gene TRBV30 combines with J gene TRBJ1-2; no firm D call. The CDR3 contains 10 residues. CDR1 GTSNPN and CDR2 SVGIG come from the germline V gene (reference sequence). Trimming cost V 4 bases and J 4 bases, with 4 bases left between them. CDR3 amino acids: CAWMSYGYTF. The CDR3 bases are TGTGCCTGGATGTCCTATGGCTACACCTTC.

This clonotype was observed a few times. CDR3 in DNA: TGTGCCAGCAGTTCCAGGGTACGAGAGCAGTTCTTC. As protein: CASSSRVREQFF. V gene TRBV6-5 combines with J gene TRBJ2-1; maybe TRBD1 (5 bases). Trimming pared 4 bases from V and 10 bases from J, leaving 11 bases between. The germline CDR1 and CDR2 sequences are MNHEY and SVGAGI. The CDR3 length is 12 residues.

This clonotype was counted only a few times. The chain links TRBV12-3 or TRBV12-4 to TRBJ2-3, with a tentative D call TRBD1 (6 bases). The CDR3 runs to 16 residues. Trimming cost V 4 bases and J 9 bases, with 23 bases left between them. The CDR3 sequence: CASSSRTEPPHETQYF. For the CDR3, the DNA is TGTGCCAGCAGTTCGAGGACAGAACCTCCACATGAGACGCAGTATTTT.

This sequence joins TRBV13 and TRBJ2-3, with 8 bases aligning to TRBD2. Germline CDR1 is PRHDT and CDR2 is FYEKMQ (reference sequence). The V and J ends lost 5 bases and 8 bases, in that order; junction bases with no gene match: 12. The CDR3 runs 15 residues. As DNA, the CDR3 is TGTGCCAGCAGCCGTGGACTAGCCGGACTTAGTACGCAGTATTTT. It is translated as CASSRGLAGLSTQYF.

V is TRBV29-1 and J is TRBJ2-3; 8 nucleotides align to TRBD1. The trim removed 6 bases at V and 2 bases at J, leaving 10 bases unmatched. From germline, CDR1 is SQVTM and CDR2 ANQGSEA. The CDR3 loop spans 15 amino acids. CDR3 sequence (DNA): TGCAGCGTACAGCCGGGACAGGTGCCCACAGATACGCAGTATTTT. Protein sequence: CSVQPGQVPTDTQYF.

This clonotype came up a few times. The V and J genes are TRBV5-1 and TRBJ2-2; either TRBD1 or TRBD2 may fit D (5 bases each). The CDR3 covers 14 residues. Germline assignment: CDR1 SGHRS and CDR2 YFSETQ. V was trimmed by 4 bases and J by 2 bases, leaving 9 bases between them. CDR3 sequence: CASSPRGNTGELFF. DNA of the CDR3: TGCGCCAGCAGCCCGAGGGGTAACACCGGGGAGCTGTTTTTT.

This clonotype was counted only a few times. The chain joins TRBV11-3 to TRBJ2-1; D gene uncertain. V gave up 0 bases and J gave up 1 base, with 4 bases separating them. The length of the CDR3 is 14 residues. The V gene's germline CDR1 is SGHNT and CDR2 YENEEA. The CDR3 sequence is CASSLDGSYNEQFF. The CDR3 nucleotides are TGTGCCAGCAGCTTAGACGGTTCCTACAATGAGCAGTTCTTC.

This chain uses TRBV7-9 with TRBJ1-2; D is unresolved. This CDR3 comprises 15 residues. Germline CDR1 reads SEHNR; CDR2 reads FQNEAQ (reference sequence). Trimming removed 10 bases at V and 2 bases at J, with 20 bases between. CDR3 protein: CATFSPARRNYGYTF. DNA for the CDR3: TGTGCCACCTTCAGCCCGGCTCGCAGGAACTATGGCTACACCTTC.

This clonotype has more than one count but fewer than ten. The chain has TRBV6-5 and TRBJ2-3; 9 nucleotides line up with TRBD2. Per germline, CDR1 MNHEY and CDR2 SVGAGI. This CDR3 has 16 residues. The V gene end was trimmed by 4 bases and the J gene end by 5 bases; junction bases not matched to a gene: 10. The DNA of the CDR3 is TGTGCCAGCAGTTCGGGCCTAGCGGGGAGGAAAGATACGCAGTATTTT. Encoded protein: CASSSGLAGRKDTQYF.

The chain recombines TRBV29-1 with TRBJ1-1; D is unclear. Trimming cost V 5 bases and J 3 bases, with 7 bases left between them. There are 11 residues in the CDR3. Germline CDR1 and CDR2: SQVTM and ANQGSEA. CDR3 loop: CSVLGDTEAFF. DNA of the CDR3: TGCAGCGTTCTCGGGGACACTGAAGCTTTCTTT.